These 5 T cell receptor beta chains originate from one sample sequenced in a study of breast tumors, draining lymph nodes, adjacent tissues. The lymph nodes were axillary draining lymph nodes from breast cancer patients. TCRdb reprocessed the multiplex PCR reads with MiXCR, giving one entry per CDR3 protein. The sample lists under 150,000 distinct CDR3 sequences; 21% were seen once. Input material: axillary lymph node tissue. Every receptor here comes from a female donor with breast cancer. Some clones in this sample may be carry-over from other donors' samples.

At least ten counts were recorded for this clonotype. The CDR3 reads CASSEWADRGDTQYF. CDR3 bases: TGTGCCAGCAGTGAATGGGCTGATAGGGGAGATACGCAGTATTTT. The chain couples TRBV6-1 to TRBJ2-3, with D tentatively TRBD1 (5 bases). The CDR3 runs 15 residues. V was cut by 2 bases and J by 5 bases, with 14 bases left in between. CDR1 is MNHNS and CDR2 is SASEGT in the germline V gene.

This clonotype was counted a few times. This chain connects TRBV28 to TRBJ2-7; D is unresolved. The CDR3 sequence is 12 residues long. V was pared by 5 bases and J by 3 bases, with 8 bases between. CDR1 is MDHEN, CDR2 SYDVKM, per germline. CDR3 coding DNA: TGTGCCAGCAGTCAGGCGAACTACGAGCAGTACTTC. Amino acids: CASSQANYEQYF.

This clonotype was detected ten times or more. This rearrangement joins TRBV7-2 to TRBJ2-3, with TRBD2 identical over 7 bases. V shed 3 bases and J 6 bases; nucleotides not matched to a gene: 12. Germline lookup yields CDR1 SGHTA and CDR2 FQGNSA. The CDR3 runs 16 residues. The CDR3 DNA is TGTGCCAGCAGCTTCCCCTCGGCGGGAGTGGAGGATACGCAGTATTTT. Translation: CASSFPSAGVEDTQYF.

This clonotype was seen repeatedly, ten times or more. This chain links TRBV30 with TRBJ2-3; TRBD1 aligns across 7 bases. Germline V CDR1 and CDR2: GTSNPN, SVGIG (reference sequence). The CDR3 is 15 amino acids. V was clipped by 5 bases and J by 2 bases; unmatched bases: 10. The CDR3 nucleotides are TGTGCCTGGTCGCACAGGGGCATTCACACAGATACGCAGTATTTT. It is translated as CAWSHRGIHTDTQYF.

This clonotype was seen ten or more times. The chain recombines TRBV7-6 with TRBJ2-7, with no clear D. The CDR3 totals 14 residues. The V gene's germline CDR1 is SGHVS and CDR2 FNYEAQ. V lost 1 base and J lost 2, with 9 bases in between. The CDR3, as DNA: TGTGCCAGCAGCTTAGGTGACGGAGCCTACGAGCAGTACTTC. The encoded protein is CASSLGDGAYEQYF.